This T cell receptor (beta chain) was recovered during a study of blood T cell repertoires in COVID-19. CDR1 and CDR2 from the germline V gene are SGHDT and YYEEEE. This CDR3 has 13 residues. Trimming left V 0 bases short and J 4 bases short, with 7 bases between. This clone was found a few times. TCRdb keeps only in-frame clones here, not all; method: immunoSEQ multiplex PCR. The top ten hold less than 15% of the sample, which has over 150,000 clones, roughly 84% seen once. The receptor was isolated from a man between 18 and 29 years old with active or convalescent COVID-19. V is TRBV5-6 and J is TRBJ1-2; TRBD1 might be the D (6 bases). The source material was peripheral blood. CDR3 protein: CASSLDRVYGYTF. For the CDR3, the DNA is TGTGCCAGCAGCTTGGACAGGGTCTATGGCTACACCTTC.